Included here is one T cell receptor (beta chain) sequence, with context. Antigen unknown. The sort gate was single viable CD3+CD4+CD8-CD45RO+ cells for memory CD4+ T cells. Some clones are missing from TCRdb's copy, which holds only in-frame ones; the method was immunoSEQ multiplex PCR. The repertoire holds 45,000 to 50,000 clones, roughly 78% seen once, with approximately 0.78% in the top ten. This record comes from a study of memory CD4+ T cells and cytomegalovirus serostatus. Study-wide results and limits: Repertoires predicted CMV serostatus with median bootstrapped AUC of approximately 0.94.

The CDR3 covers 16 residues. The germline V gene has CDR1 SGHRS and CDR2 YFSETQ. Unmatched junction bases numbered 16, after V lost 5 bases and J lost 8 bases. The TCR comes from an adult in good health and CMV-seronegative. The V call is TRBV5-1, the J call TRBJ1-2; 9 bases are shared with TRBD1. Specimen: memory CD4+ T cells from blood. This CDR3 is CASRAGTGFVTSGYTF. CDR3 coding DNA: TGCGCCAGCAGGGCCGGGACAGGGTTTGTGACGAGCGGCTACACCTTC.